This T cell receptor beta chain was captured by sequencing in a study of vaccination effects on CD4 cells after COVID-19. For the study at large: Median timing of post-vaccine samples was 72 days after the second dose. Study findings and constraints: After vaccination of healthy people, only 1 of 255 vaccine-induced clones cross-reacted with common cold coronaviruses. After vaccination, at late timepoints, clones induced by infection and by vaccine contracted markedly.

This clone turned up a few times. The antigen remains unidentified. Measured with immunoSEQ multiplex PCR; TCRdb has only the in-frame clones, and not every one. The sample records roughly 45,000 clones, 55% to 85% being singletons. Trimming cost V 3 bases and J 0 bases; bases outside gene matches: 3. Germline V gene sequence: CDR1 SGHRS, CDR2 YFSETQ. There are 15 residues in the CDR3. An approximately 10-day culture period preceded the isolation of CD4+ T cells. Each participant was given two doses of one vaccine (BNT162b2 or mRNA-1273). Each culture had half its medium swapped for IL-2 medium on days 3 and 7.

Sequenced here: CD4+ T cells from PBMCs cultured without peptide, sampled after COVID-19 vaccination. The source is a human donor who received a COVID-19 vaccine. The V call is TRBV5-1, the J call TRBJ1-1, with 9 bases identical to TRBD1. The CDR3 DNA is TGCGCCAGCAGCTCGGACAGGGGCATGAACACTGAAGCTTTCTTT. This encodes CASSSDRGMNTEAFF.